One and the same sample provided the 17 T cell receptor beta chains below, sequenced in a study of vaccination and CD4 T cells after COVID-19 (dated by TCRdb to 2022 to 2024). The treatment or condition label here, explained by the study, means: roughly ten-day PBMC culture with coronavirus spike peptide pools or control peptides (ViraFEST assay). The library relied on PCR. This sample was sequenced with an Illumina iSeq 100. TCR sequencing of DNA from cultured CD4+ T cells used the Oncomine TCR Beta short-read assay at the Johns Hopkins FTIC core. The public reads were reprocessed in TCRdb via fastp at Q25 and MiXCR, keeping in-frame beta chains. One record per CDR3 amino acid sequence lists the most common genes and DNA. The sample yields about 11,000 distinct CDR3 sequences; around 75% were counted once. The ten largest clones capture about 8% of the sample. No cognate antigen is known for these TCRs.

Source material: CD4+ T cells from blood, cultured in vitro. These receptors came from a human donor who had recovered from COVID-19.

Details on this clonotype: Germline and junction disagree at one end, which may indicate a read error. V and J are TRBV19 and TRBJ1-5, with TRBD1 matching over 7 bases. This CDR3 region has 13 residues. Germline V gene sequence: CDR1 LNHDA, CDR2 SQIVND (reference sequence). The CDR3 region is CASSIDATWDRDF. DNA of the CDR3: TGTGCCAGTAGTATAGATGCAACCTGGGACAGAGATTTT.

The chain links TRBV19 to TRBJ1-5; D gene uncertain. The CDR3 totals 12 residues. The germline CDR1 and CDR2 sequences are LNHDA and SQIVND (reference sequence). The V end was cut by 7 bases, the J end by 7 bases, with 11 bases between. The CDR3 here is CASTMGRQPQHF. The CDR3 DNA sequence: TGTGCCAGTACGATGGGAAGACAGCCCCAGCATTTT.

This chain joins TRBV12-3 or TRBV12-4 and TRBJ1-5; no clear D. Trimming cost V 5 bases and J 4 bases, with 9 bases left between them. This CDR3 is built from 13 residues. The CDR3 is CASSRDGNQPQHF. CDR3 bases: TGTGCCAGCAGTCGTGACGGTAATCAGCCCCAGCATTTT.

The chain recombines TRBV7-2 with TRBJ2-3; D ambiguous. Between the trimmed V and J ends, which lost 2 bases and 1 base, there was a span of 7 bases. This CDR3 spans 14 amino acids. Germline values: CDR1 SGHTA, CDR2 FQGNSA. Here the CDR3 reads CASSLMGGTDTQYF. The CDR3 DNA follows: TGTGCCAGCAGCTTAATGGGCGGCACAGATACGCAGTATTTT. The whole variable domain, remainder taken from reference TRBV7-2 and TRBJ2-3, is GAGVSQSPSNKVTEKGKDVELRCDPISGHTALYWYRQSLGQGLEFLIYFQGNSAPDKSGLPSDRFSAERTGGSVSTLTIQRTQQEDSAVYLCASSLMGGTDTQYFGPGTRLTVL.

This clonotype showed up just a few times. This rearrangement joins TRBV28 to TRBJ2-7; 9 nucleotides match TRBD2. This CDR3 has 14 amino acids. V was pared by 6 bases and J by 3 bases, with 6 bases of the junction left unmatched. Germline V CDR1 and CDR2: MDHEN, SYDVKM. CDR3 residues: CASSLGLALYEQYF. CDR3 coding DNA: TGTGCCAGCAGCTTGGGACTAGCTCTCTACGAGCAGTACTTC.

There are a few counts of this clonotype. V usage is TRBV20-1 and J usage is TRBJ1-5, with 12 bases lining up with TRBD1. The CDR3 length is 18 residues. Germline V gene lookup returns CDR1 DFQATT and CDR2 SNEGSKA (reference sequence). V lost 3 bases, J lost 0 bases, and 9 bases stayed unmatched. The CDR3 loop reads CSASLGTGGQISNQPQHF. CDR3 bases: TGCAGTGCTAGTCTGGGGACAGGGGGCCAGATTAGCAATCAGCCCCAGCATTTT.

In its sample, this clonotype was seen a few times. The chain combines TRBV27 with TRBJ2-7; the D is unclear. Germline lookup yields CDR1 MNHEY and CDR2 SMNVEV (reference sequence). The CDR3 extends over 18 amino acids. V gave up 5 bases and J gave up 4 bases, with 27 bases separating them. In DNA form, the CDR3 reads TGTGCCAGCAGTCCCCTGGTGGGCAGCCCTCAGGAGAAATACGAGCAGTACTTC. Its protein is CASSPLVGSPQEKYEQYF.

V is TRBV27 and J is TRBJ2-2, with 9 bases identical to TRBD1. Germline-derived CDR1 and CDR2 are MNHEY and SMNVEV (reference sequence). Trimming at V came to 5 bases and at J to 6 bases, leaving 10 bases not matched to a gene. The CDR3 spans 16 residues. Written as DNA, the CDR3 is TGTGCCAGCAGTCCCTGGACAGGGGTACTCCCCGGGGAGCTGTTTTTT. This encodes CASSPWTGVLPGELFF.

The chain has TRBV27 and TRBJ2-3; D call uncertain. Germline CDR1 reads MNHEY; CDR2 reads SMNVEV (reference sequence). The CDR3 is made up of 9 amino acids. The chain's CDR3 is CYGTDTQYF. The DNA for the CDR3 is TGTTATGGTACAGATACGCAGTATTTT.

By share, this clonotype counts as medium-sized (0.01 to 0.1%). V usage is TRBV20-1 and J usage is TRBJ1-4; no clear D. V was pared by 1 base and J by 5 bases, with 14 bases between. The germline CDR1 and CDR2 sequences are DFQATT and SNEGSKA (reference sequence). The CDR3 totals 15 residues. The chain's CDR3 is CSARGGTGMNEKLFF. The CDR3 DNA sequence: TGCAGTGCTAGAGGCGGTACGGGAATGAATGAAAAACTGTTTTTT.

This chain connects TRBV5-4 to TRBJ1-2; a weak D match, TRBD1 (5 bases). Germline CDR1 is SGHNT and CDR2 is YYREEE (reference sequence). CDR3 length: 15 amino acids. V gave up 0 bases and J gave up 3 bases, with 12 bases separating them. CDR3 amino acids: CASSLARRGDYGYTF. CDR3 nucleotides: TGTGCCAGCAGCTTGGCTCGGAGGGGTGACTATGGCTACACCTTC. Combining the CDR3 with reference TRBV5-4 and TRBJ1-2 gives the whole variable domain ETGVTQSPTHLIKTRGQQVTLRCSSQSGHNTVSWYQQALGQGPQFIFQYYREEENGRGNFPPRFSGLQFPNYSSELNVNALELDDSALYLCASSLARRGDYGYTFGSGTRLTVV.

V usage is TRBV24-1 and J usage is TRBJ2-1; 7 bases align to TRBD1. Germline V gene data show CDR1 as KGHDR and CDR2 as SFDVKD. V lost 3 bases, J lost 7 bases, and 5 bases stayed unmatched. This CDR3 spans 14 amino acids. CDR3 residues: CATSDARRGNEQFF. DNA for the CDR3: TGTGCCACCAGTGATGCTCGCAGGGGGAATGAGCAGTTCTTC.

The V and J genes are TRBV7-6 and TRBJ1-6; a weak D match, TRBD1 (5 bases). Trimming took off 5 bases at V and 7 bases at J, with 18 bases between the two ends. The CDR3 is made up of 16 amino acids. The germline CDR1 and CDR2 sequences are SGHVS and FNYEAQ. Here the CDR3 DNA reads TGTGCCAGCAGCACTTCCGGGACTGTGAGAAATTCACCCCTCCACTTT. This gives the protein CASSTSGTVRNSPLHF.

Judged by abundance, this clonotype is medium-sized. DNA for the CDR3: TGTGCCACCAGTGATCCCGGGACAGGGGGACTGAGCACAGATACGCAGTATTTT. It specifies CATSDPGTGGLSTDTQYF. The rearrangement joins TRBV24-1 to TRBJ2-3; the match to TRBD1 covers 11 bases. The CDR3 has 18 residues. V dropped 3 bases and J dropped 0; count of bases not matched to a gene: 7. Germline assignment: CDR1 KGHDR and CDR2 SFDVKD.

The V gene is TRBV2, the J gene TRBJ2-3; tentatively, D is TRBD1 (6 bases). This CDR3 is 13 amino acids long. V was shortened by 6 bases and J by 5 bases, with 12 bases between the two germline ends. CDR1 SNHLY and CDR2 FYNNEI come from the germline V gene. CDR3 amino acids: CASRAGVGDTQYF. CDR3 DNA: TGTGCCAGCAGAGCAGGGGTTGGAGATACGCAGTATTTT. The full variable domain, its missing parts supplied by reference TRBV2 and TRBJ2-3, is EPEVTQTPSHQVTQMGQEVILRCVPISNHLYFYWYRQILGQKVEFLVSFYNNEISEKSEIFDDQFSVERPDGSNFTLKIRSTKLEDSAMYFCASRAGVGDTQYFGPGTRLTVL.

The chain has TRBV5-6 and TRBJ1-2; no definite D call. This CDR3 contains 12 residues. The V and J ends lost 7 bases and 8 bases respectively, with 15 bases between them. Germline values: CDR1 SGHDT, CDR2 YYEEEE. In DNA, the CDR3 is TGTGCCAGCTCAGTGGGGATCGGCGGCTACACCTTC. Its translation is CASSVGIGGYTF.

The rearrangement joins TRBV20-1 to TRBJ2-5; 8 bases match TRBD2. Losses at the gene ends were 4 bases for V and 3 bases for J; bases not matched to a gene: 10. The CDR3 spans 15 residues. From germline, CDR1 is DFQATT and CDR2 SNEGSKA (reference sequence). In DNA, the CDR3 is TGCAGTGCTACCCCTTTCGGGAGGGATAAAGAGACCCAGTACTTC. As protein: CSATPFGRDKETQYF.